This T cell receptor (beta chain) was retrieved from a study of early T cells in non-severe SARS-CoV-2 infection. Overall study: The study sequenced bulk RNA from unsorted whole blood, with chains unpaired. Study results and limitations: Anti-spike CD8 responses were favored by VDJdb matching, which missed private and CD4 specificities.

The CDR3 is 12 residues long. From germline, CDR1 is WSHSY and CDR2 SAAADI. Trimming took 10 bases from V and 0 from J, leaving 10 bases between them. Note on this clonotype: The antigen is undetermined.

A single record per CDR3 protein comes from TCRdb applying MiXCR to the 5' RACE reads. The sample contains 65,000 to 95,000 distinct CDR3 sequences, 12% of which appear only once. The source is an adult who was a healthcare worker with PCR-confirmed SARS-CoV-2 infection or an uninfected control (not recorded which). The donor label of this sample is uncertain. Sequenced material: whole blood, taken at baseline. The rearrangement links TRBV10-2 to TRBJ2-7; D call uncertain. The CDR3 DNA is TGCGCCACCTCAGACAACTCCTACGAGCAGTACTTC. Its translation: CATSDNSYEQYF.